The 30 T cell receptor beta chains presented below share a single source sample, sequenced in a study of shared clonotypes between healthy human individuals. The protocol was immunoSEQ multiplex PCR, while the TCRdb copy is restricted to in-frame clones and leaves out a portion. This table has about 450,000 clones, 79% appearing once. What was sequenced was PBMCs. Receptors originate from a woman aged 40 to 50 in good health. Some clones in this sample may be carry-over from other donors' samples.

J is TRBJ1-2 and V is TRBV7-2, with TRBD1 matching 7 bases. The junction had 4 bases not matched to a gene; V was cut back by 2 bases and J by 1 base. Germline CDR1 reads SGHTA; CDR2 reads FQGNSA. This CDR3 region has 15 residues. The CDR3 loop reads CASSLSTGNNYGYTF. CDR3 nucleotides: TGTGCCAGCAGCTTATCGACAGGGAATAACTATGGCTACACCTTC.

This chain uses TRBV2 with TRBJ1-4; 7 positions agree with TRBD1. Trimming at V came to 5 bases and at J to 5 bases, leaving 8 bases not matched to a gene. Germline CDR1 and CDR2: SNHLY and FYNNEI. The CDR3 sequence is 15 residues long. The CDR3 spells CASSRQGGKNEKLFF. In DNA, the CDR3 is TGTGCCAGCAGTAGACAGGGAGGGAAGAATGAAAAACTGTTTTTT.

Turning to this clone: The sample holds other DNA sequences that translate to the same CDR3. CDR3 nucleotide sequence: TGTGCCAGCAGCGTAGGGGGAAGCACTGAAGCTTTCTTT. Protein: CASSVGGSTEAFF. The V gene is TRBV9, the J gene TRBJ1-1, with D hard to call. CDR3 length equals 13 residues. Per the germline V gene, CDR1 is SGDLS and CDR2 is YYNGEE. V lost 0 bases, J lost 4 bases, and 7 bases lay in between.

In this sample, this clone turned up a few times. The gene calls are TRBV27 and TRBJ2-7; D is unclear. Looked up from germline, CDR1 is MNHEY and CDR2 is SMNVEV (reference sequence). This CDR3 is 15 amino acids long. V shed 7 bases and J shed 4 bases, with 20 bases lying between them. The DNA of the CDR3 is TGTGCCAGCAAACTCTCCCGGACGGGCCTTTACGAGCAGTACTTC. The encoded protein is CASKLSRTGLYEQYF.

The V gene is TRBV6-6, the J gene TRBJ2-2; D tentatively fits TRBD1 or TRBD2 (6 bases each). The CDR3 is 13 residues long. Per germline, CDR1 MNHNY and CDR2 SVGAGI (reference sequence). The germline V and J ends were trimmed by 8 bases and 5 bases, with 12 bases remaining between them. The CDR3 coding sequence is TGTGCCAGCCAGGGGAGGTGGACCGGGGAGCTGTTTTTT. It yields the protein CASQGRWTGELFF.

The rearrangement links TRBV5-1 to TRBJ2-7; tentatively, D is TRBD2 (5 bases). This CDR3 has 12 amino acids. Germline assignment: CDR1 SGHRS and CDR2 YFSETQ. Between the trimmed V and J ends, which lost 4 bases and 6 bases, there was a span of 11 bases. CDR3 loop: CASSPAEAEQYF. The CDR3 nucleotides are TGCGCCAGCAGCCCCGCGGAGGCCGAGCAGTACTTC.

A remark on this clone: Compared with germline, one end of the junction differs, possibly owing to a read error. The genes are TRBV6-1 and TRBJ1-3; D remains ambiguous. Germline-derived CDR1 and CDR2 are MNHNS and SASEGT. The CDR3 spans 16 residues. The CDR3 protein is CASSESGGFSGNTIYF. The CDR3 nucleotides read TGCGCCAGCAGTGAGTCCGGAGGGTTCTCTGGAAACACCATATATTTC.

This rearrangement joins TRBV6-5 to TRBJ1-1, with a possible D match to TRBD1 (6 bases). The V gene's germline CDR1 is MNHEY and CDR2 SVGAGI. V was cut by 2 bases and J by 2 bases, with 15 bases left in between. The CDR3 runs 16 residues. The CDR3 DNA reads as TGTGCCAGCAGTTACACCAACAGGGCGGGAAACACTGAAGCTTTCTTT. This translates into CASSYTNRAGNTEAFF.

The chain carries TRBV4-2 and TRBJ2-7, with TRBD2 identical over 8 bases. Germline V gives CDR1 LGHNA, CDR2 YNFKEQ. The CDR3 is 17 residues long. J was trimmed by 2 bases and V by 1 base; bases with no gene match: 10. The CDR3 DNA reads TGTGCCAGCAGCCAAGCCCCAGCCGGGAGGGTAACCTACGAGCAGTACTTC. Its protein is CASSQAPAGRVTYEQYF.

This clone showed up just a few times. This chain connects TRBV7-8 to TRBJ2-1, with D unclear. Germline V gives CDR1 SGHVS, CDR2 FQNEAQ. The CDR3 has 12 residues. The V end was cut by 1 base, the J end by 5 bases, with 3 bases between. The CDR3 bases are TGTGCCAGCAGCTTAGTTCACAATGAGCAGTTCTTC. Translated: CASSLVHNEQFF.

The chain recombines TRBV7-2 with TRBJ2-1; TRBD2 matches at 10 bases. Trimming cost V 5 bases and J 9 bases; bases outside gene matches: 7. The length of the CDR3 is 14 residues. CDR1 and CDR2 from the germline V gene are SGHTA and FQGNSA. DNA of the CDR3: TGTGCCAGCAGCACCGTAAGCGGGAGGGTTGAGCAGTTCTTC. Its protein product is CASSTVSGRVEQFF. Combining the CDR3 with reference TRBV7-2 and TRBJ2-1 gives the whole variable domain GAGVSQSPSNKVTEKGKDVELRCDPISGHTALYWYRQSLGQGLEFLIYFQGNSAPDKSGLPSDRFSAERTGGSVSTLTIQRTQQEDSAVYLCASSTVSGRVEQFFGPGTRLTVL.

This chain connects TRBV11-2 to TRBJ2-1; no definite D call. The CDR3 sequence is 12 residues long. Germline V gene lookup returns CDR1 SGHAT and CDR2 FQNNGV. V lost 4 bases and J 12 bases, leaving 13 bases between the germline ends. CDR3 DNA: TGTGCCAGCAGCTCCCAGCCGGGTGGGCAGTTCTTC. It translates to CASSSQPGGQFF.

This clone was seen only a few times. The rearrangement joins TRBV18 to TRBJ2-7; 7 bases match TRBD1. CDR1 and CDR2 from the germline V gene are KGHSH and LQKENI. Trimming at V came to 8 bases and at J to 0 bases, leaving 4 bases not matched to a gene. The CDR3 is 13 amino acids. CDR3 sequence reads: CASRRQGSYEQYF. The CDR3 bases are TGTGCCAGCCGTCGACAGGGCTCCTACGAGCAGTACTTC.

CDR3: CASSFWASRRYTQYF. Here the CDR3 DNA reads TGCGCCAGCAGCTTCTGGGCTAGCCGGCGTTATACGCAGTATTTT. V and J are TRBV5-1 and TRBJ2-3; possibly TRBD2 for D (5 bases). With 2 bases removed from V and 7 bases from J, the gap between germline ends came to 17 bases. The CDR3 consists of 15 residues. CDR1 is SGHRS, CDR2 YFSETQ, per germline.

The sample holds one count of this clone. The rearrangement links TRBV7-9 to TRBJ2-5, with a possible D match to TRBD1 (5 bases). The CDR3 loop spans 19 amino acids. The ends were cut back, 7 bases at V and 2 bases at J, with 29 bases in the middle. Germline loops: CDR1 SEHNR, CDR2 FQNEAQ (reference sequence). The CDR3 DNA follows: TGTGCCAGCACCACCGGGCGAGCATGGGGCAGCGTAGAACAAGAGACCCAGTACTTC. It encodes CASTTGRAWGSVEQETQYF.

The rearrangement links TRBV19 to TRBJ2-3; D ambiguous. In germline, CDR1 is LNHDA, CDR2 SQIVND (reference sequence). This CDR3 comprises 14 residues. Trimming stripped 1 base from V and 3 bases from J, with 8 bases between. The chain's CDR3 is CASSIGPGTDTQYF. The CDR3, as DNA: TGTGCCAGTAGTATAGGGCCCGGGACAGATACGCAGTATTTT.

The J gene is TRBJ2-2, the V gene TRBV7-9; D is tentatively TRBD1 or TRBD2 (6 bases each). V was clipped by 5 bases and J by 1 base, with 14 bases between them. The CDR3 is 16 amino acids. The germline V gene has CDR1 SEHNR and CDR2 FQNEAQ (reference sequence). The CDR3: CASSPHGGRNTGELFF. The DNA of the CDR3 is TGTGCCAGCAGCCCGCACGGGGGCAGGAACACCGGGGAGCTGTTTTTT.

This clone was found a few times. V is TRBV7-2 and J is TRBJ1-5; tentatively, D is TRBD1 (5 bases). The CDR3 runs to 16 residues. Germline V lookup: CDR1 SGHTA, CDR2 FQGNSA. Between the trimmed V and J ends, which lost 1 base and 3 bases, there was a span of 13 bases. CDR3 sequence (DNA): TGTGCCAGCAGCTTAGTGTACGGGGCCGACAATCAGCCCCAGCATTTT. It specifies CASSLVYGADNQPQHF.

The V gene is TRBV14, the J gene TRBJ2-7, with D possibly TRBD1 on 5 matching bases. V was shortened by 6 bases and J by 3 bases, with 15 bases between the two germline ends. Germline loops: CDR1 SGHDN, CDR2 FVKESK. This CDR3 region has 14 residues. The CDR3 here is CASSRQYGFYEQYF. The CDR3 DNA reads TGTGCCAGCAGTAGACAGTACGGTTTCTACGAGCAGTACTTC.

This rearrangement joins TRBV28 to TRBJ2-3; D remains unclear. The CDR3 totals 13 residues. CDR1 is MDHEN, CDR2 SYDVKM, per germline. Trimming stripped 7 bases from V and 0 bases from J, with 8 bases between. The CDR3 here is CASKPGSTDTQYF. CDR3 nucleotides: TGTGCCAGCAAACCGGGTAGCACAGATACGCAGTATTTT.

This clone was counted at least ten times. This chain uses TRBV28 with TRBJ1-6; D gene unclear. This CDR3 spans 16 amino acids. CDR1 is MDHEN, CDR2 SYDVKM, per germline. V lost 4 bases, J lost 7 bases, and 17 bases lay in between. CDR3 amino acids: CASSSAHSGENSPLHF. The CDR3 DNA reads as TGTGCCAGCAGTTCGGCACACAGTGGGGAAAATTCACCCCTCCACTTT.

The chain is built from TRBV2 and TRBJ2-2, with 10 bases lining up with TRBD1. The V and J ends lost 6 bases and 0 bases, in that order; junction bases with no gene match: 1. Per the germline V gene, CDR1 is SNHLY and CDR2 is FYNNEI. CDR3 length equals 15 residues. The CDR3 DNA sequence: TGTGCCAGCAGGGGACAGGGGACGAACACCGGGGAGCTGTTTTTT. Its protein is CASRGQGTNTGELFF.

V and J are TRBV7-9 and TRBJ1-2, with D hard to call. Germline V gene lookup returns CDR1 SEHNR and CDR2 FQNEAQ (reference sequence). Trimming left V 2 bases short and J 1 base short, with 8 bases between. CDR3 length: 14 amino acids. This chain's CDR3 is CASSLRADNYGYTF. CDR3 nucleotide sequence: TGTGCCAGCAGCTTAAGGGCGGATAACTATGGCTACACCTTC.

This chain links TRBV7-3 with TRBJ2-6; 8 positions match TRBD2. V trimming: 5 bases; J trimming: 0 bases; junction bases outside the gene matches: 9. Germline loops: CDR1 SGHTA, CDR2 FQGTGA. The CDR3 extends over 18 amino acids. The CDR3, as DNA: TGTGCCAGCAGCCCTCGGGGAAGCGGGAGCTCTGGGGCCAACGTCCTGACTTTC. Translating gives CASSPRGSGSSGANVLTF.

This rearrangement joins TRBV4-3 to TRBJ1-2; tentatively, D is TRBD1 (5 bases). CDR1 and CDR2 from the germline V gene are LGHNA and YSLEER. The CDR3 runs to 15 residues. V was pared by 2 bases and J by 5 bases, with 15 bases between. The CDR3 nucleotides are TGCGCCAGCAGCCAACATGGGGGTGAGAGTTATGGCTACACCTTC. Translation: CASSQHGGESYGYTF.

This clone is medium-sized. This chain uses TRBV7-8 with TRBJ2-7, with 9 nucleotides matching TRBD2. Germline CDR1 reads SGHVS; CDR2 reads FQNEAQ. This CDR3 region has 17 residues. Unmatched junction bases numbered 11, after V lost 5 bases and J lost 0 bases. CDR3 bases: TGTGCCAGCAGCCTATCCAGACTAGCGGCTACCTCCTACGAGCAGTACTTC. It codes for CASSLSRLAATSYEQYF.

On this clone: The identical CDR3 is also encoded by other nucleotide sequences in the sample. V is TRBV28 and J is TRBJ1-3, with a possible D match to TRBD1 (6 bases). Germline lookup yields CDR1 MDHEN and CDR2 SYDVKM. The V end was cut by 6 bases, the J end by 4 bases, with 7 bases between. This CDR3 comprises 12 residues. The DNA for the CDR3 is TGTGCCAGCAGAGGGACAGGAAACACCATATATTTT. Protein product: CASRGTGNTIYF.

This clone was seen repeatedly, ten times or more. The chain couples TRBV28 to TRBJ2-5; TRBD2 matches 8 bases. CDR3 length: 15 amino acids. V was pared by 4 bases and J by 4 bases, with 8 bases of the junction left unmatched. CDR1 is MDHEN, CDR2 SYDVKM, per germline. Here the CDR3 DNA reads TGTGCCAGCAGTTCGGAGCGGGAGTATACAGAGACCCAGTACTTC. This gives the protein CASSSEREYTETQYF. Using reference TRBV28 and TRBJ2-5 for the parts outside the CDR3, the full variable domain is DVKVTQSSRYLVKRTGEKVFLECVQDMDHENMFWYRQDPGLGLRLIYFSYDVKMKEKGDIPEGYSVSREKKERFSLILESASTNQTSMYLCASSSEREYTETQYFGPGTRLLVL.

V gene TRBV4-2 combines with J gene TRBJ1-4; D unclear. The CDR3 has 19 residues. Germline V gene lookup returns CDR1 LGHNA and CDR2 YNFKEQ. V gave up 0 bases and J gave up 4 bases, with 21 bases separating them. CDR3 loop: CASSQDIPPPGLYNEKLFF. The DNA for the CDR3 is TGTGCCAGCAGCCAAGACATCCCTCCCCCGGGCCTTTATAATGAAAAACTGTTTTTT.

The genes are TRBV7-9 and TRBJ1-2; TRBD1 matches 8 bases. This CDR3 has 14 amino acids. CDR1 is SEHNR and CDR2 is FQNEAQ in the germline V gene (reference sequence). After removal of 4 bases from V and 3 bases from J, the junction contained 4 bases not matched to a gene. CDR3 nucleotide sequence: TGTGCCAGCAGCTCCGGACAGGGCCACTATGGCTACACCTTC. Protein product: CASSSGQGHYGYTF.